This TCR beta chain was observed in a study of T cell repertoires in cytomegalovirus infection. In the study overall: Both CMV infection and a matching HLA type were indicated by public TCR beta signatures.

Study-wide findings and caveats: The study identified carriers of CMV plus the relevant HLA from cumulative public TCR beta family frequency. Dominating the ex vivo response were TCR beta clonotypes that were CMV-specific and HLA-C-restricted.

From the reads, TCRdb called clonotypes with MiXCR, one entry per CDR3 protein. This table holds some 900,000 distinct CDR3 sequences, about 31% found once. Regarding this clonotype: The antigen remains unidentified. One end of the junction fails to match germline, which may point to a read error.

Germline CDR1 is LGHNA and CDR2 is YNFKEQ. This CDR3 spans 14 amino acids. This receptor was identified in a human donor in good health (CMV status not recorded). Some clones in this sample may be carry-over from other donors' samples. This chain connects TRBV4-2 to TRBJ2-2, with D possibly being TRBD2 (6 bases). Sequences were derived from cultured CD8+ T cells from PBMCs, sampled from culture after CMV antigen stimulation. The CDR3 bases are TGTGTCAGCAGCCAAGAGGGCGGGGTCCGGGAGCTGTTTTTT. It encodes CVSSQEGGVRELFF.